The clone carrying this T cell receptor beta chain was found a few times. This record comes from a study of cytomegalovirus exposure and HLA in healthy donors. CDR3 length equals 11 residues. Germline-derived CDR1 and CDR2 are MNHEY and SMNVEV (reference sequence). Trimming cost V 6 bases and J 4 bases, with 7 bases left between them. The primer mix had 60 Vbeta and 13 Jbeta primers. Produced via immunoSEQ multiplex PCR; TCRdb's table is partial and in-frame only. The sample lists roughly 180,000 clones, more than 80% seen once, with approximately 2.2% in the top ten. The material sequenced was PBMCs. The chain uses TRBV27 and TRBJ2-7, with D maybe TRBD2 (5 bases). The TCR comes from a male donor in good health and CMV-seronegative. The CDR3, as DNA: TGTGCCAGCAGGTCGGGATACGAGCAGTACTTC. This encodes CASRSGYEQYF.